These 23 T cell receptor beta chains were all obtained from the same sample, sequenced in a study of Ad26.COV2.S vaccination and SARS-CoV-2 variants. The assay was immunoSEQ multiplex PCR, and TCRdb's table has in-frame clones only and misses some. The table shows roughly 350,000 clones, with around 89% occurring only once. Regarding treatment: around 19 received Ad26.COV2.S at low or high dose, single or two shots; about 5 received placebo; per-sample allocation not given. All samples were drawn on day 63, counting from the first vaccine or placebo injection. Here the sequenced sample was peripheral blood, taken in a trial of Ad26.COV2.S vaccine versus placebo. The receptors here all came from a person aged 18-65 years who received the Ad26.COV2.S COVID-19 vaccine or a placebo.

A few counts support this clone. This chain links TRBV7-2 with TRBJ1-1, with D possibly matching TRBD1 (5 bases). Trimming took 2 bases from V and 4 from J, leaving 17 bases between them. Per the germline V gene, CDR1 is SGHTA and CDR2 is FQGNSA. This CDR3 is built from 16 residues. CDR3 DNA: TGTGCCAGCAGCTTAAGGGTCATCACAGGCGGCACTGAAGCTTTCTTT. Translation gives CASSLRVITGGTEAFF.

The chain joins TRBV6-1 to TRBJ2-4, with D possibly being TRBD2 (6 bases). This CDR3 is 16 amino acids long. Germline-derived CDR1 and CDR2 are MNHNS and SASEGT. With 2 bases removed from V and 1 base from J, the gap between germline ends came to 12 bases. CDR3 sequence reads: CASSEPGSLAKNIQYF. The CDR3 DNA reads TGTGCCAGCAGTGAACCCGGGAGCCTCGCCAAAAACATTCAGTACTTC.

The gene calls are TRBV6-5 and TRBJ1-4; 8 nucleotides agree with TRBD1. V dropped 4 bases and J dropped 8; count of bases not matched to a gene: 12. Germline CDR1 and CDR2: MNHEY and SVGAGI. The CDR3 loop spans 16 amino acids. The CDR3 sequence: CASSSTSAGGLEKLFF. In DNA form, the CDR3 reads TGTGCCAGCAGTTCTACATCAGCAGGGGGCTTGGAAAAACTGTTTTTT.

The chain uses TRBV7-6 and TRBJ2-2; D remains unclear. Germline-derived CDR1 and CDR2 are SGHVS and FNYEAQ. Trimming took off 3 bases at V and 4 bases at J, with 15 bases between the two ends. The length of the CDR3 is 16 residues. CDR3 protein: CASSFGTWDGTGELFF. CDR3 DNA sequence: TGTGCCAGCAGCTTTGGTACGTGGGATGGCACCGGGGAGCTGTTTTTT.

The chain combines TRBV11-2 with TRBJ2-6; D tentatively reads TRBD1 or TRBD2 (7 bases each). The germline gives CDR1 SGHAT, CDR2 FQNNGV. V lost 4 bases, J lost 2 bases, and 12 bases lay in between. The CDR3 contains 16 residues. Here the CDR3 DNA reads TGTGCCAGCAGCTCCAGGGGGGGTGCTGGGGCCAACGTCCTGACTTTC. It yields the protein CASSSRGGAGANVLTF.

V gene TRBV3-1 (or the pseudogene TRBV3-2) combines with J gene TRBJ2-7; 9 positions match TRBD1. From germline, CDR1 is LGHDT and CDR2 YNNKEL (reference sequence). This CDR3 has 14 amino acids. The trim removed 4 bases at V and 3 bases at J, leaving 4 bases unmatched. CDR3: CASSPTGGIYEQYF. CDR3 bases: TGTGCCAGCAGCCCGACAGGGGGGATCTACGAGCAGTACTTC.

A note on this clone: This CDR3 is also generated by other DNA sequences in the sample. The rearrangement joins TRBV6-5 to TRBJ1-5, with D possibly TRBD1 on 6 matching bases. Deletions cut 2 bases from V and 7 bases from J, with 9 bases between. There are 13 residues in the CDR3. Germline CDR1 reads MNHEY; CDR2 reads SVGAGI. CDR3 residues: CASSYRDNQPQHF. The CDR3 DNA reads as TGTGCCAGCAGTTACAGGGACAACCAGCCCCAGCATTTT.

The chain couples TRBV4-1 to TRBJ1-4, with 8 bases aligning to TRBD1. V trimming: 8 bases; J trimming: 5 bases; junction bases outside the gene matches: 13. CDR1 and CDR2 (germline): MGHRA, YSYEKL. The CDR3 is 16 residues long. Here the CDR3 DNA reads TGCGCCAGCGCCACCTGGGCTGGGGACAGGAATGAAAAACTGTTTTTT. This gives the protein CASATWAGDRNEKLFF.

This clone was recorded only once. The rearrangement uses TRBV7-9 and TRBJ2-5, with 7 bases fitting TRBD2. V was clipped by 4 bases and J by 6 bases; unmatched bases: 5. CDR3 length: 13 residues. In germline, CDR1 is SEHNR, CDR2 FQNEAQ (reference sequence). As DNA, the CDR3 is TGTGCCAGCAGCTATTCCGGGAGGAAGACCCAGTACTTC. It encodes CASSYSGRKTQYF. Filled out from reference TRBV7-9 and TRBJ2-5, the complete variable domain reads DTGVSQNPRHKITKRGQNVTFRCDPISEHNRLYWYRQTLGQGPEFLTYFQNEAQLEKSRLLSDRFSAERPKGSFSTLEIQRTEQGDSAMYLCASSYSGRKTQYFGPGTRLLVL.

The rearrangement joins TRBV9 to TRBJ2-3; 12 bases line up with TRBD1. CDR3 length equals 16 residues. The V gene end was trimmed by 4 bases and the J gene end by 2 bases; junction bases not matched to a gene: 5. Germline values: CDR1 SGDLS, CDR2 YYNGEE. In DNA form, the CDR3 reads TGTGCCAGCAGCTGGCGGGACAGGGGGCCCACAGATACGCAGTATTTT. Translation: CASSWRDRGPTDTQYF.

V and J are TRBV7-9 and TRBJ1-1; possible D gene TRBD1, 5 bases. There are 15 residues in the CDR3. Trimming pared 3 bases from V and 1 base from J, leaving 12 bases between. Germline CDR1 and CDR2: SEHNR and FQNEAQ (reference sequence). DNA of the CDR3: TGTGCCAGCAGCTTTATTGGGGCGGAGAACACTGAAGCTTTCTTT. Translation gives CASSFIGAENTEAFF.

The chain joins TRBV4-3 to TRBJ1-2, with TRBD1 as a possible D gene (5 bases). CDR1 and CDR2 (germline): LGHNA, YSLEER. This CDR3 contains 15 residues. Trimming pared 1 base from V and 0 bases from J, leaving 9 bases between. This chain's CDR3 is CASSQAGLSNYGYTF. CDR3 DNA: TGCGCCAGCAGCCAAGCAGGGCTCTCTAACTATGGCTACACCTTC.

This chain links TRBV12-5 with TRBJ2-7; 16 bases line up with TRBD2. Trimming took 6 bases from V and 7 from J; bases not matched to a gene: 12. The length of the CDR3 is 17 residues. From germline, CDR1 is LGHNT and CDR2 FRNRAP. The CDR3 DNA follows: TGTGCTAGTGGAAGCCCGGGACTAGCGGGAGGGCCGAGGGAGCAGTACTTC. Encoded protein: CASGSPGLAGGPREQYF.

This rearrangement joins TRBV27 to TRBJ2-7; D remains unclear. Germline CDR1 and CDR2: MNHEY and SMNVEV (reference sequence). This CDR3 is built from 16 residues. V lost 6 bases to trimming and J lost 0 bases, with 18 bases between them. CDR3 residues: CASRPDSGSSSYEQYF. The CDR3 DNA reads TGTGCCAGCAGACCAGACTCCGGATCCAGCTCCTACGAGCAGTACTTC.

This chain connects TRBV6-1 to TRBJ2-1, with D possibly TRBD2 on 5 matching bases. Between the trimmed V and J ends, which lost 4 bases and 2 bases, there was a span of 15 bases. The CDR3 runs to 16 residues. From germline, CDR1 is MNHNS and CDR2 SASEGT. The CDR3 DNA sequence: TGTGCCAGCAGTGTAGCGACGGACGGGCCCTACAATGAGCAGTTCTTC. It translates to CASSVATDGPYNEQFF.

The V and J genes are TRBV19 and TRBJ2-2; the D gene is possibly TRBD2 (6 bases). Germline CDR1 and CDR2: LNHDA and SQIVND (reference sequence). Trimming removed 6 bases from V and 1 base from J, with 9 bases in between. The CDR3 is made up of 14 amino acids. For the CDR3, the DNA is TGTGCCAGTAGGGAGGGGAGGAACACCGGGGAGCTGTTTTTT. As protein: CASREGRNTGELFF.

The rearrangement joins TRBV3-1 (or the pseudogene TRBV3-2) to TRBJ1-1; D call uncertain. Looked up from germline, CDR1 is LGHDT and CDR2 is YNNKEL (reference sequence). This CDR3 has 14 residues. The V gene lost 0 bases and the J gene lost 7 bases, with 12 bases spanning the gap. CDR3: CASSQDMQSLEAFF. CDR3 bases: TGTGCCAGCAGCCAAGATATGCAGAGCCTTGAAGCTTTCTTT.

The V call is TRBV19, the J call TRBJ1-1; 7 nucleotides match TRBD1. The trim removed 4 bases at V and 2 bases at J, leaving 4 bases unmatched. This CDR3 is built from 14 residues. Germline CDR1 reads LNHDA; CDR2 reads SQIVND (reference sequence). The CDR3 is CASSKGTVNTEAFF. DNA for the CDR3: TGTGCCAGTAGTAAAGGGACAGTCAACACTGAAGCTTTCTTT.

In DNA, the CDR3 is TGTGCCAGCGCGGGGACACTATCTTTCCAAGAGACCCAGTACTTC. It specifies CASAGTLSFQETQYF. The chain has TRBV11-2 and TRBJ2-5; possibly TRBD1 or TRBD2 for D (6 bases each). The length of the CDR3 is 15 residues. V gave up 8 bases and J gave up 1 base, with 17 bases separating them. CDR1 SGHAT and CDR2 FQNNGV come from the germline V gene.

This clone was detected only a few times. The chain joins TRBV6-4 to TRBJ2-7; D possibly corresponds to TRBD1 (5 bases). The germline CDR1 and CDR2 sequences are MRHNA and SNTAGT. Between the trimmed V and J ends, which lost 8 bases and 3 bases, there was a span of 20 bases. The CDR3 runs 15 residues. The DNA of the CDR3 is TGTGCCAGCCCGCGACAGTCTGGGTCCCTCTACGAGCAGTACTTC. This codes for CASPRQSGSLYEQYF.

The chain couples TRBV23-1 to TRBJ1-2; a weak D match, TRBD1 (5 bases). TRBV23-1 is designated an ORF whose function remains uncertain. This CDR3 region has 16 residues. With 10 bases removed from V and 2 bases from J, the gap between germline ends came to 23 bases. The CDR3 loop reads CATPLRWGRPNYGYTF. The CDR3 bases are TGCGCCACCCCACTACGTTGGGGCAGACCAAACTATGGCTACACCTTC.

This clone was detected only once. The J gene is TRBJ2-5, the V gene TRBV20-1; 7 nucleotides align to TRBD2. The CDR3 contains 13 residues. The J segment lost 3 bases and the V segment lost 3 bases, leaving 4 bases of the junction unmatched. Looked up from germline, CDR1 is DFQATT and CDR2 is SNEGSKA (reference sequence). CDR3 loop: CSASLAGEETQYF. The CDR3 bases are TGCAGTGCTAGTCTCGCGGGGGAAGAGACCCAGTACTTC.

For this clone: The sample holds other DNA sequences that translate to the same CDR3. The chain employs TRBV12-3 or TRBV12-4 and TRBJ2-7, with D uncertain. V was cut by 3 bases and J by 1 base, with 7 bases left in between. CDR3 size: 13 residues. CDR3 sequence (DNA): TGTGCCAGCAGTTTTTCCCCATCCTACGAGCAGTACTTC. As protein: CASSFSPSYEQYF.